This is a list of T cell receptor beta chains from one sample in a study of blood T cells in healthy people across ages. TCRdb passed the 5' RACE reads through MiXCR, listing each CDR3 protein once. This table has about 1,000,000 distinct CDR3 sequences, under 55% appearing once. The specimen sequenced was blood. These receptors all come from a woman aged 55-69 years in good health. The CDR3 runs from the conserved cysteine through the conserved F or W. Fields, in order: D gene, J gene, V gene, clone size, CDR3 DNA, CDR3 protein. D genes are given only for firm matches. Clone size is shown for a subset of rows, as once, few, many or a class of expanded clone.

TRBD1	TRBJ2-1	TRBV10-3	.	TGTGCCATCAAAGGCGGGACAGGGGCTTACAATGAGCGGTTCTTC	CAIKGGTGAYNERFF
TRBD2	TRBJ2-1	TRBV29-1	.	TGCAGCGGGGTTAGCGGGAGGTACAATGAGCAGTTCTTC	CSGVSGRYNEQFF
.	TRBJ2-1	TRBV4-2	few	TGTGCCAGCAGACTCGGACTGTTATCGGAGCAGTTCTTC	CASRLGLLSEQFF
.	TRBJ1-1	TRBV4-2	.	TGTGCCAGCAGCCAAGATGGGAAGGACACCACTGAAGCTTTCTTT	CASSQDGKDTTEAFF
TRBD2	TRBJ2-5	TRBV28	few	TGTGCCAGCAGCCCGCCCGGACTAGAAGCGCAAGAGACCCAGTACTTC	CASSPPGLEAQETQYF
TRBD2	TRBJ2-1	TRBV7-2	.	TGTGCCAGCAGCTTAAGTGCGGGAGGAAGGAATGAGCAGTTCTTC	CASSLSAGGRNEQFF
TRBD2	TRBJ2-5	TRBV29-1	.	TGCAGCGTTGAAACCTGGGAGGGCCTGTACAATGAGCAGTACTTC	CSVETWEGLYNEQYF
.	TRBJ2-7	TRBV3-1	.	TGTGCCAGCAGCCGAGGTCTGGAAAAGGCCTACGAGCAGTACTTC	CASSRGLEKAYEQYF
.	TRBJ1-1	TRBV20-1	few	TGCAGTGCTAGAGGTACACTCGACAGTGAAGCTTTCTTT	CSARGTLDSEAFF
.	TRBJ2-7	TRBV20-1	.	TGCAGTGCTAGACAAGGGGTTCACGAGCAGTACTTC	CSARQGVHEQYF
.	TRBJ2-3	TRBV9	few	TGTGCCAGCAGCGTAGGACTTTCCCTAGGAGATACGCAGTATTTT	CASSVGLSLGDTQYF
.	TRBJ2-1	TRBV20-1	.	TGCAGTGCTAGAGCCCGGGCGGGCTTAAACAATGAGCAGTTCTTC	CSARARAGLNNEQFF
TRBD2	TRBJ2-1	TRBV20-1	.	TGCAGTGCTAGACGACTAGCGGGAGTATACAATGAGCAGTTCTTC	CSARRLAGVYNEQFF
.	TRBJ2-1	TRBV27	once	TGTGCCAGCAACAACCCGGGACCCAGAACCCATGAGCAGTTCTTC	CASNNPGPRTHEQFF
TRBD2	TRBJ2-5	TRBV20-1	.	TGCAGTGCTAGACAACTAGCGGGGAGTAGGACCCAGTACTTC	CSARQLAGSRTQYF
.	TRBJ2-3	TRBV27	many	TGTGCCAGCAGTTTTTGGGCGGCGGATACGCAGTATTTT	CASSFWAADTQYF
.	TRBJ2-3	TRBV6-5	few	TGTGCCAGCGCTGGGGGATGGAGCACAGATACGCAGTATTTT	CASAGGWSTDTQYF
TRBD1	TRBJ2-7	TRBV29-1	few	TGCAGCGTCCAATACCAGGACAGGGGGCACTACGAGCAGTACTTC	CSVQYQDRGHYEQYF
.	TRBJ2-5	TRBV20-1	.	TGCAGTGCCGGGGAGAACAGGGAAGGGCAGTACTTC	CSAGENREGQYF
TRBD1	TRBJ1-2	TRBV6-2/TRBV6-3	.	TGTGCCAGCAGTTACTCCCGGACAGGGGAACGGTATGGCTACACCTTC	CASSYSRTGERYGYTF
.	TRBJ2-3	TRBV11-2	.	TGTGCCAGCAGCTTAGCCCCGGGGTTAAGGGGAGATACGCAGTATTTT	CASSLAPGLRGDTQYF
.	TRBJ1-6	TRBV7-8	.	TGTGCCAGCAGCTTGGCCATGGGGTATAATTCACCCCTCCACTTT	CASSLAMGYNSPLHF
.	TRBJ2-5	TRBV5-1	few	TGCGCCAGCAGCTTGGCTCTACCCACCTCTGAGACCCAGTACTTC	CASSLALPTSETQYF
TRBD1	TRBJ2-7	TRBV5-1	.	TGCGCCAGCAGTACCGGGACAGGTCTGCACGAGCAGTACTTC	CASSTGTGLHEQYF
.	TRBJ2-1	TRBV29-1	.	TGCAGCGTTCGATCGGGGGAAAGGAATGGGCAGTTCTTC	CSVRSGERNGQFF
TRBD2	TRBJ2-1	TRBV6-1	.	TGTGCCAGCTTAAAGGGACTAGCACGTGCTGAGCAGTTCTTC	CASLKGLARAEQFF
.	TRBJ2-3	TRBV28	.	TGTGCCAGCAGTTTTTTTAGCAGTGGCACAGATACGCGGTATTTT	CASSFFSSGTDTRYF
.	TRBJ2-7	TRBV9	.	TGTGCCAGCAGCGTAGGGTTAGCGGTGGGCGATGAGCAGTACTTC	CASSVGLAVGDEQYF
.	TRBJ2-5	TRBV3-1	few	TGTGCCAGCAGCCAAGACTCGAGGGGGACCCAGTACTTC	CASSQDSRGTQYF
.	TRBJ2-7	TRBV30	few	TGTGCCTGGAGAGATCAGGGCAAGAGCTCCTACGAGCAGTACTTC	CAWRDQGKSSYEQYF
TRBD1	TRBJ2-1	TRBV20-1	few	TGCGGTGCTAGAGAGAGCCGGGACAGAAACAATGAGCAGTTCTTC	CGARESRDRNNEQFF
.	TRBJ2-7	TRBV7-2	few	TGTGCCAGCAGCTTAGATGGAATTAGCTCCTACGAGCAGTACTTC	CASSLDGISSYEQYF